These T cell receptor beta chains were read from a single sample in a study of blood T cells in healthy people across ages. TCRdb analysed the 5' RACE reads with MiXCR anew, one entry per CDR3 protein. The sample contains 550,000 to 600,000 distinct CDR3 sequences, around half of which appear only once. The sample consisted of blood. Source of these receptors: an elderly man in good health. Each CDR3 is given with its conserved first and last residue. A D gene is named only where the DNA matches it firmly. The size field is filled for only some rows; it gives once, few, many or a size class.

.	few	TRBV29-1	TRBJ1-2	TGCAGCTCTCGGGGGGAGTCTAACTATGGCTACACCTTC	CSSRGESNYGYTF
.	.	TRBV25-1	TRBJ1-5	TGTGCCAGCAGTCCCCGAGGGAGCGGCCACAATCAGCCCCAGCATTTT	CASSPRGSGHNQPQHF
TRBD2	.	TRBV6-5	TRBJ2-2	TGTGCCAGCACTCTTAGCGGGAGAACCGGGGAGCTGTTTTTT	CASTLSGRTGELFF
.	few	TRBV10-3	TRBJ2-5	TGTGCCATCAGTGAGCGGGAGACCCAGTACTTC	CAISERETQYF
.	.	TRBV21-1	TRBJ2-5	TGTGCCAGCAGCAAAGTGGCTAAGACCCAGTACTTC	CASSKVAKTQYF
.	.	TRBV24-1	TRBJ2-1	TGTGCCACCAGTGATTCCGCGGGGGCTCGCTCCTACAATGAGCAGTTCTTC	CATSDSAGARSYNEQFF
.	.	TRBV10-3	TRBJ2-5	TGTGCCATCAGTGAGTCCCGCACGAGGGGGGGCCGTGAGACCCAGTACTTC	CAISESRTRGGRETQYF
.	.	TRBV20-1	TRBJ1-2	TGCAGTGCTAGGATGACGACGAAAACTGATGGCTACACCTTC	CSARMTTKTDGYTF
TRBD2	.	TRBV6-5	TRBJ2-7	TGTGCCAGCAGTCTCCTAGCGGTGCGCTACGAGCAGTACTTC	CASSLLAVRYEQYF
.	.	TRBV29-1	TRBJ1-4	TGCAGCGTTGATGCGGGGGGGGCAGGCGAAAAACTGTTTTTT	CSVDAGGAGEKLFF
TRBD1	once	TRBV20-1	TRBJ2-5	TGCAGTGCTATAACAGGGGTGGAGACCCAGTACTTC	CSAITGVETQYF
.	.	TRBV27	TRBJ2-7	TGTGCCAGCAGTTTACTCGAAGGCGAGCAGTACTTC	CASSLLEGEQYF
.	.	TRBV10-3	TRBJ2-5	TGTGCCATCAGTGGACTGGGGGAGACCCAGTACTTC	CAISGLGETQYF
.	.	TRBV7-2	TRBJ2-4	TGTGCCAGCAGCTTGGGCAGAAACATTCGGTACTTC	CASSLGRNIRYF
.	.	TRBV4-1	TRBJ1-5	TGCGCCAGCAGCCAAGTCGGGGGCACATACTTTCGGCCCCAGCATTTT	CASSQVGGTYFRPQHF
.	.	TRBV27	TRBJ2-1	TGTGCCAGCAGTTTATCGGGGGTCGTCCTCAATGAGCAGTTCTTC	CASSLSGVVLNEQFF
.	few	TRBV4-3	TRBJ1-2	TGCGCCAGCAGCCAGCTGACCGGGGGCTACGGCTACACCTTC	CASSQLTGGYGYTF
TRBD2	.	TRBV3-1	TRBJ2-2	TGTGCCAGCAGCCTAGCGGGGGATGGAACCGGGGAGCTGTTTTTT	CASSLAGDGTGELFF
TRBD2	.	TRBV4-3	TRBJ2-1	TGCGCCAGCAGCCTAGGGACTAGCGGGAGTTTAGAGACCCAGTTCTTC	CASSLGTSGSLETQFF
TRBD1	many	TRBV28	TRBJ2-7	TGTGCCTCCCAAGGGGACAGGGGTCTGGTGGGGGAGCAGTACTTC	CASQGDRGLVGEQYF
TRBD1	many	TRBV6-6	TRBJ2-7	TGTGCCAGCAGCAGGGGGCCCACCTTCGAGCAGTACTTC	CASSRGPTFEQYF
.	.	TRBV30	TRBJ1-1	TGTGCCTGGATTCAGGGGACTTACACTGAAGCTTTCTTT	CAWIQGTYTEAFF
.	.	TRBV28	TRBJ2-3	TGTGCCAGCAGTGTCGGACAGAGTATTGATACGCAGTATTTT	CASSVGQSIDTQYF
.	.	TRBV5-1	TRBJ1-1	TGCGCCAGCAGCTTGCGGCCCCAGGGAACCGAAGCTTTCTTT	CASSLRPQGTEAFF
.	.	TRBV4-3	TRBJ2-2	TGCGCCAGCAGCCAAGATCGGGCAGTCTGGGGCACCGGGGAGCTGTTTTTT	CASSQDRAVWGTGELFF
TRBD2	many	TRBV6-6	TRBJ2-3	TGTGCCAGCAGACTTTCGGGGGGGCGGGGCACAGATACGCAGTATTTT	CASRLSGGRGTDTQYF
.	.	TRBV6-6	TRBJ2-5	TGTGCCAGCAGTTGGGTCCCCCCGAGGAACAATGAGCAGTACTTC	CASSWVPPRNNEQYF
.	few	TRBV14	TRBJ2-7	TGTGCCAGCAGCCAAGCACGGGGCTACGAGCAGTACTTC	CASSQARGYEQYF
TRBD2	.	TRBV9	TRBJ2-7	TGTGCCAGCAGCGCAATTAGCGGGAGCTCCTACAATGAGCAGTACTTC	CASSAISGSSYNEQYF
.	.	TRBV4-1	TRBJ2-3	TGCGCCAGCAGCCGCCAGGCCCCAGATACGCAGTATTTT	CASSRQAPDTQYF
.	.	TRBV27	TRBJ2-1	TGTGCCAGCAGTTCGGGGCAGGGTTTTTATGAGCAGTTCTTC	CASSSGQGFYEQFF
.	.	TRBV29-1	TRBJ2-7	TGCAGCGTTGAGGATCCCCAGGGAGACTACGAGCAGTACTTC	CSVEDPQGDYEQYF